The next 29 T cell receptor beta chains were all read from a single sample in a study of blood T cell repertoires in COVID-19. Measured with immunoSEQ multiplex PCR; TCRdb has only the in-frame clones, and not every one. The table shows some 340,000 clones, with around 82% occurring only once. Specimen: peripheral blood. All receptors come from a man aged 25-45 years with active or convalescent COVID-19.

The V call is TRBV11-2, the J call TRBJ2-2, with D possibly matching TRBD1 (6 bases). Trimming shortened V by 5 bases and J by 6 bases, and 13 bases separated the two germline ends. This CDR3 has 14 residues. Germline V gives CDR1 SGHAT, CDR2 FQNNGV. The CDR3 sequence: CASSPFPGAGELFF. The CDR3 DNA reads TGTGCCAGCAGCCCCTTCCCAGGGGCCGGGGAGCTGTTTTTT.

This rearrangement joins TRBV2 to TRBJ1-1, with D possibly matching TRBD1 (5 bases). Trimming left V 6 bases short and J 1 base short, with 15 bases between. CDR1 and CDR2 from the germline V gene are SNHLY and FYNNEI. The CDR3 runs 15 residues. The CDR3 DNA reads TGTGCCAGCAGGGACACCCTGGAGGGGAACACTGAAGCTTTCTTT. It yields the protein CASRDTLEGNTEAFF.

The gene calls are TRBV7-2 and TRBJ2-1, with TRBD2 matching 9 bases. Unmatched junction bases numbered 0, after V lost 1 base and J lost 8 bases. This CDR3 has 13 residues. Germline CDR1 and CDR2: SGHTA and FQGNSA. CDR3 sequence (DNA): TGTGCCAGCAGCTTAGGCGGGAGGGATGAGCAGTTCTTC. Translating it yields CASSLGGRDEQFF.

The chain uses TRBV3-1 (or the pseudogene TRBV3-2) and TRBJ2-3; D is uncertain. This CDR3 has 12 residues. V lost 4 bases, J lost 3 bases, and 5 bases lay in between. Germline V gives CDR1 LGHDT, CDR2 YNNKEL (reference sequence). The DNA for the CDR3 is TGTGCCAGCAGCCCTTGTACAGATACGCAGTATTTT. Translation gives CASSPCTDTQYF.

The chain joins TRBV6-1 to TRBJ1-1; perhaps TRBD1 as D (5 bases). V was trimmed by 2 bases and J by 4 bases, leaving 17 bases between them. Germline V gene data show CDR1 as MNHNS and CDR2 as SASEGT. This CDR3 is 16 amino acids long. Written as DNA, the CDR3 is TGTGCCAGCAGTGAAATTTCAGGGCGGGGGGGCACTGAAGCTTTCTTT. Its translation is CASSEISGRGGTEAFF.

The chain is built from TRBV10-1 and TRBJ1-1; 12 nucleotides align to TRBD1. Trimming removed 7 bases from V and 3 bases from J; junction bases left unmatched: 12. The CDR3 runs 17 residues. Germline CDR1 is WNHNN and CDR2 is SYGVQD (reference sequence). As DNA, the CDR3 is TGCGCCAGCAACGCGGGACAGGGGGCTTTTTACGACACTGAAGCTTTCTTT. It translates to CASNAGQGAFYDTEAFF.

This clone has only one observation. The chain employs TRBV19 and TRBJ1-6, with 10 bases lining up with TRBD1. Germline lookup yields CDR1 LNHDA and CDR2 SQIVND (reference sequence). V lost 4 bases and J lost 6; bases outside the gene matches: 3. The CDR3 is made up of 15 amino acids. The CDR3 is CASSKTGGSNSPLHF. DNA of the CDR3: TGTGCCAGTAGTAAGACAGGGGGCAGTAATTCACCCCTCCACTTT.

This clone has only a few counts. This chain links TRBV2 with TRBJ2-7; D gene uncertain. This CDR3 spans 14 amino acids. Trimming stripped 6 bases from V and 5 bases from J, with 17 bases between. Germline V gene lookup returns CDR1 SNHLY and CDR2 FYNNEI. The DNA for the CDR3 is TGTGCCAGCAGCCCCCCCCGAGACATCCACGAGCAGTACTTC. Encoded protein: CASSPPRDIHEQYF. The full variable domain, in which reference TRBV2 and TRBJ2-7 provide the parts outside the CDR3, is EPEVTQTPSHQVTQMGQEVILRCVPISNHLYFYWYRQILGQKVEFLVSFYNNEISEKSEIFDDQFSVERPDGSNFTLKIRSTKLEDSAMYFCASSPPRDIHEQYFGPGTRLTVT.

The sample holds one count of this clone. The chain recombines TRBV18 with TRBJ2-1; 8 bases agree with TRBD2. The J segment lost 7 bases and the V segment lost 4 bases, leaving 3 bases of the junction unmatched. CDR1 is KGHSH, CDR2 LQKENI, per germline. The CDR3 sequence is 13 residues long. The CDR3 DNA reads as TGTGCCAGCTCACGGGGCGGGGGGAATGAGCAGTTCTTC. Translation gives CASSRGGGNEQFF.

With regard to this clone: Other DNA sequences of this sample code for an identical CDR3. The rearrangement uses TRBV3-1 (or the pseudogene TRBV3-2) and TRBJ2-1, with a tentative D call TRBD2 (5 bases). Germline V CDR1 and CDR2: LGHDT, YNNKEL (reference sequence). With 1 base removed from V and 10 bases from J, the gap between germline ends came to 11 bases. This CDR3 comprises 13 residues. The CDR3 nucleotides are TGTGCCAGCAGCCAAGGTCGAGGGCTAGAGCAGTTCTTC. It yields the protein CASSQGRGLEQFF.

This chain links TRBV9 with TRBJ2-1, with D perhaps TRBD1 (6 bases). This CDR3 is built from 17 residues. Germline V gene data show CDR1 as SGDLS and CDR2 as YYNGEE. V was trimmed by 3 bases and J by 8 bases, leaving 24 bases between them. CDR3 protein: CASSASYRADFFDEQFF. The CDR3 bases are TGTGCCAGCAGCGCCTCCTACAGGGCAGATTTCTTCGATGAGCAGTTCTTC.

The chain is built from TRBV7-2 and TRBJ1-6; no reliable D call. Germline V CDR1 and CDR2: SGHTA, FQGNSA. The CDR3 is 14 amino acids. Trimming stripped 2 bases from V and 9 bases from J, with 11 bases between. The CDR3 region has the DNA TGTGCCAGCAGCTTACCGGGATCGAGTTCACCCCTCCACTTT. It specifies CASSLPGSSSPLHF.

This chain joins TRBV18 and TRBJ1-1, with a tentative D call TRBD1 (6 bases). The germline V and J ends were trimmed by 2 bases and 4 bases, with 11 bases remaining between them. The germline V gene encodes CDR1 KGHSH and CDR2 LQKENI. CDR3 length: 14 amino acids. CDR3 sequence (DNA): TGTGCCAGCTCACCAAGGGGGACGGGCACTGAAGCTTTCTTT. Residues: CASSPRGTGTEAFF.

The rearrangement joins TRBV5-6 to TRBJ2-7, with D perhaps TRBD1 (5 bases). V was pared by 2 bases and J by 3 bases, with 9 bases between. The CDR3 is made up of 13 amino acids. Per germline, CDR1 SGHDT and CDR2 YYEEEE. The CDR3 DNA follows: TGTGCCAGCAGCTTTGGACATCTCTACGAGCAGTACTTC. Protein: CASSFGHLYEQYF. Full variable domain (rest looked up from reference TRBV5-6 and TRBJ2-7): DAGVTQSPTHLIKTRGQQVTLRCSPKSGHDTVSWYQQALGQGPQFIFQYYEEEERQRGNFPDRFSGHQFPNYSSELNVNALLLGDSALYLCASSFGHLYEQYFGPGTRLTVT.

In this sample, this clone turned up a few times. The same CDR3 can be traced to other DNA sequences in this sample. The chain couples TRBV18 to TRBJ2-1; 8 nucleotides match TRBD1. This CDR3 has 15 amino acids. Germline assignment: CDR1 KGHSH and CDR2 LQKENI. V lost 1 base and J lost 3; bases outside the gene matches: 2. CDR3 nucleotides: TGTGCCAGCTCACCACAGGACAGGGTCTACAATGAGCAGTTCTTC. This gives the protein CASSPQDRVYNEQFF. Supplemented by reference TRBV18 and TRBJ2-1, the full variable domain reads NAGVMQNPRHLVRRRGQEARLRCSPMKGHSHVYWYRQLPEEGLKFMVYLQKENIIDESGMPKERFSAEFPKEGPSILRIQQVVRGDSAAYFCASSPQDRVYNEQFFGPGTRLTVL.

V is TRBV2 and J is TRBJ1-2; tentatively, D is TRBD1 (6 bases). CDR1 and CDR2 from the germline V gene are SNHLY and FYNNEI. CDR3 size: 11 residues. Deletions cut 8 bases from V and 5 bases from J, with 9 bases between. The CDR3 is CASQQGYGYTF. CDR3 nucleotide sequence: TGTGCCAGCCAACAGGGATATGGCTACACCTTC. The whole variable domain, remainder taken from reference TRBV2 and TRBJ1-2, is EPEVTQTPSHQVTQMGQEVILRCVPISNHLYFYWYRQILGQKVEFLVSFYNNEISEKSEIFDDQFSVERPDGSNFTLKIRSTKLEDSAMYFCASQQGYGYTFGSGTRLTVV.

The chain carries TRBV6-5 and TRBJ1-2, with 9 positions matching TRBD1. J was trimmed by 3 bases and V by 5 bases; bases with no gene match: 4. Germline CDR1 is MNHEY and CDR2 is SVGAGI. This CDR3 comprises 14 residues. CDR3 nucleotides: TGTGCCAGCAGTATGGACAGGGGCTACTATGGCTACACCTTC. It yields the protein CASSMDRGYYGYTF.

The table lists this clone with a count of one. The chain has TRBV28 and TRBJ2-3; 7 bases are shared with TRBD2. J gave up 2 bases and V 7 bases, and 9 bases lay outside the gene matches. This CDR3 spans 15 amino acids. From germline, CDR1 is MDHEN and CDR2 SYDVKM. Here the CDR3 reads CASTPSTSDTDTQYF. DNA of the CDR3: TGTGCCAGCACTCCGTCAACTAGCGACACAGATACGCAGTATTTT.

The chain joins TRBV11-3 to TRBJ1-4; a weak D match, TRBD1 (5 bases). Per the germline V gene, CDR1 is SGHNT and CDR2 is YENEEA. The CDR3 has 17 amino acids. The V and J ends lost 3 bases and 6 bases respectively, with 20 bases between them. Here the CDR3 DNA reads TGTGCCAGCAGCTTTGGATTATGGGGCGGGACTGATGAAAAACTGTTTTTT. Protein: CASSFGLWGGTDEKLFF. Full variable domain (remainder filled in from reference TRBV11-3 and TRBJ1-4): EAGVVQSPRYKIIEKKQPVAFWCNPISGHNTLYWYLQNLGQGPELLIRYENEEAVDDSQLPKDRFSAERLKGVDSTLKIQPAELGDSAVYLCASSFGLWGGTDEKLFFGSGTQLSVL.

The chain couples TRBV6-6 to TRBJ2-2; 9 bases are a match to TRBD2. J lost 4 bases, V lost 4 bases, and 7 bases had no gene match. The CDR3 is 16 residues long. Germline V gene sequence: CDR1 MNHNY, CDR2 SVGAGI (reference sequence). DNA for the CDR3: TGTGCCAGCAGTTCCTCCTCAGCGGGGGGCACCGGGGAGCTGTTTTTT. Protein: CASSSSSAGGTGELFF.

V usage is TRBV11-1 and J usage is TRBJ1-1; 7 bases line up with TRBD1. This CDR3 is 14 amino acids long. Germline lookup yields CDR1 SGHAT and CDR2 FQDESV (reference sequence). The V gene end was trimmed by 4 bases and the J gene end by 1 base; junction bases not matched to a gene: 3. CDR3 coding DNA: TGTGCCAGCAGCTCCGACAGGGAGAACACTGAAGCTTTCTTT. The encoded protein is CASSSDRENTEAFF.

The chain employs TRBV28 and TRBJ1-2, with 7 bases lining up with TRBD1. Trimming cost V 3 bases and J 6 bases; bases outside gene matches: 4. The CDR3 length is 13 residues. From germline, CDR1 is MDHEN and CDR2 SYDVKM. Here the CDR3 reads CASSFLTGNGYTF. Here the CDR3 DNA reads TGTGCCAGCAGTTTTCTGACAGGGAATGGCTACACCTTC.

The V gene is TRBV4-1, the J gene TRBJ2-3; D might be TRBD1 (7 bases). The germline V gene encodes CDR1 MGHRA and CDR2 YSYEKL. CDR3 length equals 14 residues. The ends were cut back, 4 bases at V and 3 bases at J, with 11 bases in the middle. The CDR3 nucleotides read TGCGCCAGCAGCCCCCCAGGGGGGACAGATACGCAGTATTTT. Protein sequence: CASSPPGGTDTQYF.

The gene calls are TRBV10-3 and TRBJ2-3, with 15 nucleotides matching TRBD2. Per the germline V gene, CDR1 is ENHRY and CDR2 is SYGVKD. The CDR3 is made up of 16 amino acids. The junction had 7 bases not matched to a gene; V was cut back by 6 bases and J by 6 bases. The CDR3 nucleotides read TGTGCCATCAGCCCTGGGACTAGCGGGGGGCCGGATACGCAGTATTTT. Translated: CAISPGTSGGPDTQYF.

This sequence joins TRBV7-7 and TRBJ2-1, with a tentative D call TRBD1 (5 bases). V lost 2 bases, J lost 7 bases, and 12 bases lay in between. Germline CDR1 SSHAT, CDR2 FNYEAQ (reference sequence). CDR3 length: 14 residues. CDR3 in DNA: TGTGCCAGCAGCTTAAGCCCCAGGGCTAATGAGCAGTTCTTC. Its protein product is CASSLSPRANEQFF.

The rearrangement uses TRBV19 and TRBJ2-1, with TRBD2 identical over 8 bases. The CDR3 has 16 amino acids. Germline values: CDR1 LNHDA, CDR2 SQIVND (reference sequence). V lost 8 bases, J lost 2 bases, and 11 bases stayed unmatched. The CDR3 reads CASEQFSGGPYNEQFF. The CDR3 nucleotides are TGTGCCAGTGAACAGTTCAGCGGGGGACCCTACAATGAGCAGTTCTTC.

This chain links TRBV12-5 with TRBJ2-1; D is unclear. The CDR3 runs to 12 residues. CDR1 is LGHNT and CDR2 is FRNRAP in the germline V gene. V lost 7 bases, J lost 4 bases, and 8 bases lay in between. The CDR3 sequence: CASDSTYNEQFF. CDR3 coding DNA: TGTGCTAGTGATTCTACTTACAATGAGCAGTTCTTC.

CDR3 DNA: TGTGCCAGCAGAGGACAGGGGTGGTACGAGCAGTACTTC. Translated: CASRGQGWYEQYF. The V call is TRBV27, the J call TRBJ2-7; TRBD1 aligns across 9 bases. Germline V CDR1 and CDR2: MNHEY, SMNVEV (reference sequence). After removal of 6 bases from V and 4 bases from J, the junction contained 4 bases not matched to a gene. The CDR3 loop spans 13 amino acids.

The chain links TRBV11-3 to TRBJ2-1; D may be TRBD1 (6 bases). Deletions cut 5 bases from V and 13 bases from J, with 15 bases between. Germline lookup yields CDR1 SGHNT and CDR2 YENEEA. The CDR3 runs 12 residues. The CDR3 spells CASSVTGRVQFF. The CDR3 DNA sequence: TGTGCCAGCAGCGTGACAGGAAGGGTACAGTTCTTC. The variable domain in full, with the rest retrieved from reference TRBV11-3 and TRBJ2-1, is EAGVVQSPRYKIIEKKQPVAFWCNPISGHNTLYWYLQNLGQGPELLIRYENEEAVDDSQLPKDRFSAERLKGVDSTLKIQPAELGDSAVYLCASSVTGRVQFFGPGTRLTVL.